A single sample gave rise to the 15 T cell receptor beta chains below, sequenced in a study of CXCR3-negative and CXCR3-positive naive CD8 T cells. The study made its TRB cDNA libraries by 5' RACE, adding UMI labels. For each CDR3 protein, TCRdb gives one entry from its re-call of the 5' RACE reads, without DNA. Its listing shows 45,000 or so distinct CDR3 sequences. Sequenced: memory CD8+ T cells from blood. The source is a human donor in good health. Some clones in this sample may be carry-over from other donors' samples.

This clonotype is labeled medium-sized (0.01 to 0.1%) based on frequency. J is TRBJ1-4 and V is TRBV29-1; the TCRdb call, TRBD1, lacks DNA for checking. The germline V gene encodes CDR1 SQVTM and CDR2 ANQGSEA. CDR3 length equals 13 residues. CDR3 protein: CSVLGTGVEKLFF.

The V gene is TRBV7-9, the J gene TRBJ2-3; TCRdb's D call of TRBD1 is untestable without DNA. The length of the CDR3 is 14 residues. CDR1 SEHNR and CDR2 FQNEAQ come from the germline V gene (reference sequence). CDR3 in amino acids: CASSSGDRGDTQYF.

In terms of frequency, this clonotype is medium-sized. CDR3 protein: CAGNMQGLNNEQFF. This chain joins TRBV7-9 and TRBJ2-1; the D gene TCRdb calls, TRBD1, cannot be checked with no DNA. The CDR3 runs 14 residues. Per the germline V gene, CDR1 is SEHNR and CDR2 is FQNEAQ (reference sequence).

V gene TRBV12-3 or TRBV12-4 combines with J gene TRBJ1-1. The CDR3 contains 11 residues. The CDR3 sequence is CASSFGTEAFF.

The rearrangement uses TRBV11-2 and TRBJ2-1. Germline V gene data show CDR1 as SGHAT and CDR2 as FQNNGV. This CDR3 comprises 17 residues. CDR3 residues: CASSLEYWIRKYNEQFF.

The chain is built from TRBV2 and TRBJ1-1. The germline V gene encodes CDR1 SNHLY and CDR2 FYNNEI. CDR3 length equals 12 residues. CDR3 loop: CASSDREVEAFF.

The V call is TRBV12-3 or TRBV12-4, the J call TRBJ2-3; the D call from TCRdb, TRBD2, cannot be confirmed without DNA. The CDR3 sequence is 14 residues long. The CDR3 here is CASSPPDSSDTQYF.

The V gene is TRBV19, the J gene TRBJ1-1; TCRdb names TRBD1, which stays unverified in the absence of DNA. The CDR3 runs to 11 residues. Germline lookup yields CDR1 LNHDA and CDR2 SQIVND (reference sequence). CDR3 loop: CASSFRQEAFF.

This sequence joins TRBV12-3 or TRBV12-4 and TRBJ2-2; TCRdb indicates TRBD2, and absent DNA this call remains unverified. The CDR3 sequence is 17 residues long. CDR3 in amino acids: CASSLELAGGNTGELFF.

CDR3 amino acids: CASSRSGISYNEQFF. The V call is TRBV27, the J call TRBJ2-1. Per germline, CDR1 MNHEY and CDR2 SMNVEV (reference sequence). This CDR3 comprises 15 residues.

The CDR3 protein is CASSDRDRGVPGELFF. V usage is TRBV7-9 and J usage is TRBJ2-2; the D call of TRBD1 rests on TCRdb alone, since no DNA is present to check it. CDR1 and CDR2 (germline): SEHNR, FQNEAQ (reference sequence). The CDR3 has 16 amino acids.

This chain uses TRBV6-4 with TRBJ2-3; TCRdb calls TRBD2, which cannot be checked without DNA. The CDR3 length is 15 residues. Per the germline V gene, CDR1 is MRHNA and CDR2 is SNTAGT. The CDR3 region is CASRRDYLGTDTQYF.

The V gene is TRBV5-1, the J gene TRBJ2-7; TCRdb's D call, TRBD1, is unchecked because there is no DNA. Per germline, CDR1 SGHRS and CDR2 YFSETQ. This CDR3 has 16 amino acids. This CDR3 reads CASSFRPRDRVDEQYF.

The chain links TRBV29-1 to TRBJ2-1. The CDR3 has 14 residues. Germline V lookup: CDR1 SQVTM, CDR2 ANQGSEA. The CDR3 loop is CSVEDRGSYNEQFF.

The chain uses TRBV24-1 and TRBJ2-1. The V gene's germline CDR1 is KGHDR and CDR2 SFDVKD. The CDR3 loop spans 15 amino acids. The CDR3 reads CATSASGRYYNEQFF.